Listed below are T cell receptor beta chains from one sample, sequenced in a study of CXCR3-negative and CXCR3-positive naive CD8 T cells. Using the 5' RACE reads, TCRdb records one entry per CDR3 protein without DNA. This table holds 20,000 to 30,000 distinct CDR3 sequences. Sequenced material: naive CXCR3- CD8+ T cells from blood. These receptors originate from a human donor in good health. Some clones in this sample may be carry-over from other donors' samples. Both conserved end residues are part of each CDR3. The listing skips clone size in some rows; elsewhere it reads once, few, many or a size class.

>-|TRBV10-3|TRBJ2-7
CAISESMGVKSYEQYF
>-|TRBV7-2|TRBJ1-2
CASSEWDRDVPGYTF
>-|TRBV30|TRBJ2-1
CAWSDTSGNEFF
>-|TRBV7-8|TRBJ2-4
CASSLEDLAKNIQYF
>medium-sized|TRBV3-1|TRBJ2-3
CASSQVGGTSGGLSTDTQYF
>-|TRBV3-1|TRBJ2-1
CASSQVNGGPVITYNEQFF
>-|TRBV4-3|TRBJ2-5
CASSQDFGLAGVETQYF
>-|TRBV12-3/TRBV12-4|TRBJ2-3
CASSAGTSGEEADTQYF
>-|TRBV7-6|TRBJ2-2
CASTRLGGELFF
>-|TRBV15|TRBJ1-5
CATSRERQGRAQHF
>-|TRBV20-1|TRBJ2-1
CSARSYVSPTNEQFF
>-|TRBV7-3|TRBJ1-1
CASSPNGALDTEAFF
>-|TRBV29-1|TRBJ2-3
CSVVGQGLGDTQYF
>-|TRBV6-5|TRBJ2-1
CASSYSIASSYNEQFF
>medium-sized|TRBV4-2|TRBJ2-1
CASSRELAGAREQFF
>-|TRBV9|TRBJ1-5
CASSAGMPNQPQHF
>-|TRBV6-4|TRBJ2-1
CASSEGAGVHNEQFF
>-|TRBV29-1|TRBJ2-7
CSVAPMGTYEQYF
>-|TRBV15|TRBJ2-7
CATSISGGSLYEQYF
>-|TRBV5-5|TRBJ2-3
CASSLAPGTDTQYF
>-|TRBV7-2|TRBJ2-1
CASSQPSSSYNEQFF
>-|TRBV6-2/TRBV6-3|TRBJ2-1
CASSTHDKLGEQFF
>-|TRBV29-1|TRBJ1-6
CSARPIEYNSPLHF
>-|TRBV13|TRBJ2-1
CASSLSYLEEQFF
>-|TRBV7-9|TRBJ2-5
CASSFRGRETQYF
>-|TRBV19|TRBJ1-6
CASRLTGGGNSPLHF
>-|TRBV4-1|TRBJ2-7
CASSHTKLRAGGPVEQYF
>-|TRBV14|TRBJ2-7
CASSQVQGAYEQYF
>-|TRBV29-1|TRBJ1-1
CSVSIGDTEAFF
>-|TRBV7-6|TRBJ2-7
CASSLQDRIYEQYF
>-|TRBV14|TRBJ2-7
CASSAGVREGSSYEQYF
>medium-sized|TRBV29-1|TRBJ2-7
CSVGDRAAYEQYF